Included here is one T cell receptor (beta chain) sequence, with context. This clonotype has just a few counts. What antigen it recognizes has not been identified. Base qualities were left out, and no much larger clone turns up one base away. Library preparation employed RT-PCR. For sequencing, a NextSeq 550 was employed. TCRdb reanalyzed the raw reads on its own, using fastp at Q25 for trimming and MiXCR for clone calling, and kept in-frame beta chains. Each CDR3 protein gets just one entry, which takes the most common genes and DNA from the rows behind it. This sample is represented by tens of thousands of distinct CDR3 sequences; about 25% of them were singletons. The ten largest account for around 27% of the sample. Trimming takes 0 bases from V and 0 bases from J, and the germline ends sit 12 bases apart. CDR1 SGHRS and CDR2 YFSETQ are derived from the germline V gene. The CDR3 covers 16 residues, taking in both the cysteine and the phenylalanine. Of all the DNA, just the CDR3 is kept, 48 bases in frame from base 1.

These data belong to a study of patients and donors after allogeneic stem cell transplantation (TCRdb year 2020). Source material: blood, either unsorted or a sorted T cell fraction (not recorded which). This clonotype originated in a human donor who was either an allogeneic HSCT recipient or a stem cell or donor lymphocyte infusion donor (not recorded which). It is not recorded whose cells these are; they may come from a transplant donor. This chain joins TRBV5-1 to TRBJ2-5, and TRBD1 may be the D gene, going by 6 matching bases. The nucleotides read TGCGCCAGCAGCTTGGCCAGGACAGCGTACCAAGAGACCCAGTACTTC. This is translated as CASSLARTAYQETQYF.